This T cell receptor (beta chain) was documented in a study of blood T cells in healthy people across ages. This CDR3 spans 14 amino acids. Trimming took 5 bases from V and 1 from J, leaving 9 bases between them. CDR1 and CDR2 (germline): MNHEY, SVGAGI. Regarding the study as a whole: Donor CMV infection status was unknown, possibly confounding age-related changes in expanded clonotypes.

Worth noting for this clonotype: Its antigen is as yet unknown. This could be a read error, since a much larger clone is one nucleotide away.

Sample-barcoded 5' priming and a J-beta primer mix drove a second PCR of roughly 6 to 12 cycles. Via MiXCR, TCRdb re-called the 5' RACE reads, giving one row per CDR3 protein. The sample consists of roughly 800,000 distinct CDR3 sequences, roughly 40% of them appearing once. The receptor's source is a man between 18 and 29 years old in good health. This chain uses TRBV6-5 with TRBJ2-1; D perhaps matches TRBD1 (5 bases). Material for sequencing was blood. CDR3 coding DNA: TGTGCCAGCAGTGTCTCAGGGTCCTACAATGAGCAGTTCTTC. Protein product: CASSVSGSYNEQFF.